The subject of this entry is one TCR beta chain. No antigen is known for it. It has no much larger one-base neighbor in the sample; base qualities were not kept. This sample was taken from a study of blood T cell repertoires in COVID-19 (TCRdb year 2020). For the wider study: Samples covering the acute and convalescent phases of COVID-19 were provided by collaborators in the United States, Italy and Spain. Where available, HLA class I and class II types were taken from metadata supplied by the sample provider and were not determined by assay-based typing. The material from the prospective study consisted of cDNA or gDNA derived from T cells, B-cell-depleted T cells, or PBMCs. The dataset comprised deeply sampled blood TCRbeta repertoires from subjects exposed to, actively infected with, or recovered from COVID-19. The samples were drawn from the first 160 participants of the ongoing ImmuneRACE study and from some 1,300 subjects provided by 6 global collaborators. A de-identified subject ID, COVID-19 status, age in years and sex were almost always included in the sample metadata. A freely available public database, intended as a resource for researchers studying the immune response to SARS-CoV-2, is where the repertoires were released.

General study outcomes and caveats: The amount of clinical and demographic metadata varied by source and participant and was provided uncurated.

TCRbeta CDR3 regions were amplified from genomic DNA by means of the immunoSEQ Assay, a bias-controlled multiplex PCR. In the source study's methods: Nucleated cell counts per sample were estimated from amplification of reference gene primers within the assay. Sequence reads were collapsed and filtered to measure the absolute abundance of every unique TCRbeta CDR3 rearrangement. For each sample, productive Simpson clonality was calculated as the square root of Simpson's diversity index across productive rearrangements. The table was pulled from immuneACCESS by TCRdb, which kept in-frame rearrangements only. Such tables lose some clones; where checked, under half of the loss comes from unresolved V genes, and the rest has no known cause. The V and J calls and clone size come from that table; D and trimming were worked out from the DNA. Here the sample has around 270,000 clones; over 75% occur a single time. The top ten hold approximately 3.4% of the sample.

Enrolling through a virtual design, the prospective study's participants ranged in age from roughly 18 to 100 years and lived across 24 United States geographic areas. In the prospective study, participants were assigned to cohorts based on the clinical history participants reported in a screening survey and a study questionnaire. Exposed participants had been in contact with someone with a PCR-confirmed or clinician-diagnosed COVID-19 case within 2 weeks of study entry. Each participant in the prospective study had whole blood, serum and a nasopharyngeal or oropharyngeal swab collected by mobile phlebotomists. Participants in the prospective study had the option to provide additional blood draws and questionnaires over a roughly 2-month period. Prospective study blood samples were shipped either frozen or at room temperature before DNA extraction. V drops 0 bases and J drops 6 bases, leaving 17 bases in between. The CDR3 runs 17 residues from the cysteine to the phenylalanine. Kept here is only the CDR3 DNA, which spans 51 bases and is read in frame from base 1. CDR1 and CDR2 (LGHNA, YSLEER) derive from the germline V gene.

Sequencing was done on a sample of PBMCs or T cells enriched from blood (not recorded which). The sequence joins TRBV4-3 to TRBJ1-4; the D gene lacks a confident call. The source is a woman aged 40 to 50 who had been exposed to COVID-19. The DNA sequence is TGCGCCAGCAGCCAAGAAGGGATTGAGGGAAATCATGAAAAACTGTTTTTT. The translation is CASSQEGIEGNHEKLFF.